This T cell receptor (beta chain) originates from a study of metastatic and nonmetastatic thyroid tumors. Study details: Thyroid patients, malignant and benign, had repertoires compared across blood and tumor or nodule tissue.

Points from the study as a whole: Malignant tumors reportedly showed significantly higher TCR beta diversity than benign nodules in both blood and tumor.

In the original workflow: Clinicopathological groups of papillary thyroid cancer showed CDR3 differences that were used to build a distant-metastasis classifier. TCRdb re-called clones from the PCR reads using MiXCR. TCRdb's processing, not the study's, gives the V and J calls here. The repertoire holds 15,000 or so clones, 33% seen once, with roughly 13% in the top ten. Each patient came to thyroid surgery without any prior treatment (of any kind). The germline gives CDR1 SGHTA, CDR2 FQGNSA. The CDR3 is made up of 13 amino acids. V lost 5 bases to trimming and J lost 9 bases, with 17 bases between them. A remark on this clone: Its antigen is unknown.

V gene TRBV7-2 combines with J gene TRBJ2-7; no clear D. The source of this sequence is a male donor with papillary thyroid cancer or a benign thyroid nodule (not recorded which). Some clones in this sample may be carry-over from other donors' samples. The sequenced sample consisted of tumor tissue. CDR3 amino acids: CASSARTPATQYF. DNA for the CDR3: TGTGCCAGCAGCGCGCGTACCCCAGCAACGCAGTACTTC.